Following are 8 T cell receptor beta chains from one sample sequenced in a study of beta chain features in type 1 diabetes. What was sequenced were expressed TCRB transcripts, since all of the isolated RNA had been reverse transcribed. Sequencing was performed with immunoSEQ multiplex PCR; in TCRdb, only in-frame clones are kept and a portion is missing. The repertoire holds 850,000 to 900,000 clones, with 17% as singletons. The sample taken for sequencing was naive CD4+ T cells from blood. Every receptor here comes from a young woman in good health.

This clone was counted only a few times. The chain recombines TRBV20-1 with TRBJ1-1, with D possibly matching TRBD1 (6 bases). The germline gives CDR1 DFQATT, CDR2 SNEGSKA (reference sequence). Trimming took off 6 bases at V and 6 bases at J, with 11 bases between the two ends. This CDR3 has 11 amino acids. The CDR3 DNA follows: TGCAGTGCCCCTAACAGGGCTGAAGCTTTCTTT. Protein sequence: CSAPNRAEAFF.

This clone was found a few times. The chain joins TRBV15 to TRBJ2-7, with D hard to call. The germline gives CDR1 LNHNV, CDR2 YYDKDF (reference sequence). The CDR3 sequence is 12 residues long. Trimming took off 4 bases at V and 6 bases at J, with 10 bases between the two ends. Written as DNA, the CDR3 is TGTGCCACCAGCATAAGCAGAGGCGAGCAGTACTTC. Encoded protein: CATSISRGEQYF.

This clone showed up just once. As DNA, the CDR3 is TGTGCCAGCAGTTACGCGATCGGGCTAGCGGGAGACACGCAGTATTTT. Translation: CASSYAIGLAGDTQYF. The chain carries TRBV6-5 and TRBJ2-3, with 10 bases matching TRBD2. The CDR3 is 16 amino acids. The V segment lost 2 bases and the J segment 9 bases; nucleotides outside the gene matches: 11. CDR1 and CDR2 (germline): MNHEY, SVGAGI.

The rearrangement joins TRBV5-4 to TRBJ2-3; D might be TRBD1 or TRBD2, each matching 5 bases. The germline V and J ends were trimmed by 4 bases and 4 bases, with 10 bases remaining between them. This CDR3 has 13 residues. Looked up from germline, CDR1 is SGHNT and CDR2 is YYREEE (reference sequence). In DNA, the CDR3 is TGTGCCAGCAGCCCAGGGACCTCAGATACGCAGTATTTT. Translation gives CASSPGTSDTQYF. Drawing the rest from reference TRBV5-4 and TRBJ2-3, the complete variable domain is ETGVTQSPTHLIKTRGQQVTLRCSSQSGHNTVSWYQQALGQGPQFIFQYYREEENGRGNFPPRFSGLQFPNYSSELNVNALELDDSALYLCASSPGTSDTQYFGPGTRLTVL.

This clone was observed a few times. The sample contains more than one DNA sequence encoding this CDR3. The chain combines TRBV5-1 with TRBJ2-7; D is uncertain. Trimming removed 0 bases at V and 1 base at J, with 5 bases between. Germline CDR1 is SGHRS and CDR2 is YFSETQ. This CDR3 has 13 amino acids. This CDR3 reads CASSLGNSYEQYF. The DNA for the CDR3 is TGCGCCAGCAGCTTGGGTAATTCCTACGAGCAGTACTTC.

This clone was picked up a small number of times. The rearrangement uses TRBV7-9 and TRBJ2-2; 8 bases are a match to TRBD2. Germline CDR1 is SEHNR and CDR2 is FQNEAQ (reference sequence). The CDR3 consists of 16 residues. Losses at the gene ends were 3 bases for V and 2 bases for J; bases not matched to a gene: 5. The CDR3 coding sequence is TGTGCCAGCAGCTTCAGCGGGAGTAGAAACACCGGGGAGCTGTTTTTT. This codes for CASSFSGSRNTGELFF. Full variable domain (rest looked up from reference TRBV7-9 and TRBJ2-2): DTGVSQNPRHKITKRGQNVTFRCDPISEHNRLYWYRQTLGQGPEFLTYFQNEAQLEKSRLLSDRFSAERPKGSFSTLEIQRTEQGDSAMYLCASSFSGSRNTGELFFGEGSRLTVL.

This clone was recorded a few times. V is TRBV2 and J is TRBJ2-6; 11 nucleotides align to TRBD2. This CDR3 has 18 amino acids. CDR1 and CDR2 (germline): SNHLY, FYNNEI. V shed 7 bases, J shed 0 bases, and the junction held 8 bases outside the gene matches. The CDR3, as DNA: TGTGCCAGCACTCAGAGGCTAGCGGGAGGCTCTGGGGCCAACGTCCTGACTTTC. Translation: CASTQRLAGGSGANVLTF.

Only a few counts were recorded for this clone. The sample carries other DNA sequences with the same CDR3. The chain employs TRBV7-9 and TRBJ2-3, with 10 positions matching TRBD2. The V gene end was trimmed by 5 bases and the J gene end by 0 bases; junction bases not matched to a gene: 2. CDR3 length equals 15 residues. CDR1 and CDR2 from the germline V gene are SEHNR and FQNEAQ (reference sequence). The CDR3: CASSLTSGSTDTQYF. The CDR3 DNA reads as TGTGCCAGCAGCCTGACTAGCGGGAGCACAGATACGCAGTATTTT.